These 24 T cell receptor beta chains originate from one sample sequenced in a study of response to subunit inactivated influenza vaccine. From the RT-PCR reads, TCRdb called clonotypes with MiXCR, one entry per CDR3 protein. The sample includes under 800,000 distinct CDR3 sequences, approximately 15% of them seen just once. The sequencing used PBMCs from blood, collected roughly 15 days before vaccination. These receptors all stem from a man in his fifties who received an inactivated influenza vaccine.

This clonotype was detected many times. This chain connects TRBV28 to TRBJ2-2; 7 bases line up with TRBD1. The CDR3 contains 15 residues. J lost 7 bases, V lost 7 bases, and 12 bases had no gene match. Germline assignment: CDR1 MDHEN and CDR2 SYDVKM. CDR3 bases: TGTGCCAGCAAGACAGACAGGGACAGAAACGGGGAGCTGTTTTTT. Translating gives CASKTDRDRNGELFF.

The chain recombines TRBV14 with TRBJ1-6; no clear D. The V gene's germline CDR1 is SGHDN and CDR2 FVKESK. The V end was cut by 0 bases, the J end by 5 bases, with 14 bases between. The CDR3 is 17 amino acids. This CDR3 is CASSQEGLGYDNSPLHF. CDR3 DNA: TGTGCCAGCAGCCAAGAGGGTCTGGGGTACGATAATTCACCCCTCCACTTT.

This clonotype has just a few counts. The chain combines TRBV7-9 with TRBJ1-1; D may be TRBD1 (5 bases). Germline values: CDR1 SEHNR, CDR2 FQNEAQ (reference sequence). The V end lost 3 bases, the J end lost 4 bases, and 12 bases lay between the germline ends. CDR3 size: 14 residues. The CDR3 nucleotides read TGTGCCAGCAGCTTTGGCAGGGCCCTCACTGAAGCTTTCTTT. Residues: CASSFGRALTEAFF.

The CDR3 DNA is TGTGCCAGCAGCGTAGGTGGATCACTAGCGGGGTCCGACAATGAGCAGTTCTTC. Its protein product is CASSVGGSLAGSDNEQFF. This rearrangement joins TRBV9 to TRBJ2-1, with 10 bases matching TRBD2. The CDR3 has 18 amino acids. Trimming took 0 bases from V and 5 from J; bases not matched to a gene: 11. Per the germline V gene, CDR1 is SGDLS and CDR2 is YYNGEE. The full variable domain, rest sourced from reference TRBV9 and TRBJ2-1, is DSGVTQTPKHLITATGQRVTLRCSPRSGDLSVYWYQQSLDQGLQFLIQYYNGEERAKGNILERFSAQQFPDLHSELNLSSLELGDSALYFCASSVGGSLAGSDNEQFFGPGTRLTVL.

The rearrangement links TRBV20-1 to TRBJ2-7; D unclear. With 5 bases removed from V and 4 bases from J, the gap between germline ends came to 9 bases. The CDR3 totals 11 residues. Germline values: CDR1 DFQATT, CDR2 SNEGSKA (reference sequence). The CDR3 spells CSAPDHYEQYF. The CDR3 nucleotides are TGCAGTGCTCCGGACCATTACGAGCAGTACTTC.

This clonotype was found a few times. This chain connects TRBV3-1 to TRBJ2-7; D is undetermined. The CDR3 length is 15 residues. V lost 2 bases, J lost 3 bases, and 14 bases lay in between. CDR1 is LGHDT and CDR2 is YNNKEL in the germline V gene (reference sequence). CDR3 bases: TGTGCCAGCAGCCAATCGGGCAGTGTAAACTACGAGCAGTACTTC. Translation: CASSQSGSVNYEQYF.

There are a few counts of this clonotype. V usage is TRBV20-1 and J usage is TRBJ1-1; no definite D call. CDR1 and CDR2 from the germline V gene are DFQATT and SNEGSKA (reference sequence). V was pared by 3 bases and J by 5 bases, with 7 bases between. The CDR3 consists of 11 residues. The CDR3 spells CSASTQTEAFF. Here the CDR3 DNA reads TGCAGTGCTAGTACCCAGACTGAAGCTTTCTTT.

The chain combines TRBV7-2 with TRBJ1-2; D is unresolved. Germline V CDR1 and CDR2: SGHTA, FQGNSA. Deletions cut 4 bases from V and 4 bases from J, with 19 bases between. This CDR3 is built from 16 residues. CDR3 loop: CASSSWVRADRYGYTF. The CDR3 bases are TGTGCCAGCAGCTCGTGGGTGAGGGCGGATCGCTATGGCTACACCTTC.

This chain joins TRBV4-2 and TRBJ2-1, with 8 bases matching TRBD2. Germline V gene sequence: CDR1 LGHNA, CDR2 YNFKEQ. CDR3 length: 18 amino acids. Trimming took 1 base from V and 7 from J; bases not matched to a gene: 15. The DNA for the CDR3 is TGTGCCAGCAGCCAAGGAAGGGTGGGTCGGGGGGGCCCTAATGAGCAGTTCTTC. Its protein is CASSQGRVGRGGPNEQFF.

This clonotype occurred many times. The V gene is TRBV7-2, the J gene TRBJ2-2; D is possibly TRBD1 or TRBD2 (5 bases each). The germline V gene has CDR1 SGHTA and CDR2 FQGNSA. The V and J ends lost 2 bases and 7 bases respectively, with 14 bases between them. The length of the CDR3 is 15 residues. CDR3 loop: CASSLSGHVGGELFF. CDR3 DNA sequence: TGTGCCAGCAGCTTAAGCGGACATGTTGGCGGGGAGCTGTTTTTT.

The chain uses TRBV7-2 and TRBJ1-2; D unclear. The CDR3 runs to 10 residues. V lost 6 bases, J lost 11 bases, and 10 bases lay in between. Germline CDR1 is SGHTA and CDR2 is FQGNSA. The CDR3 sequence: CASRSWEYTF. The CDR3 nucleotides are TGTGCCAGCAGGTCTTGGGAATACACCTTC.

This clonotype was seen a handful of times. The V and J genes are TRBV4-3 and TRBJ2-1, with D hard to call. Germline V CDR1 and CDR2: LGHNA, YSLEER. Trimming left V 1 base short and J 5 bases short, with 12 bases between. The CDR3 contains 15 residues. CDR3 DNA sequence: TGCGCCAGCAGCCAAGGTCCCCTGGGCCACAATGAGCAGTTCTTC. This sequence encodes CASSQGPLGHNEQFF.

This clonotype was seen many times. This sequence joins TRBV5-1 and TRBJ2-7, with TRBD1 matching 7 bases. Germline-derived CDR1 and CDR2 are SGHRS and YFSETQ. J gave up 2 bases and V 4 bases, and 6 bases lay outside the gene matches. This CDR3 spans 14 amino acids. The CDR3 region is CASSPGTETYEQYF. In DNA form, the CDR3 reads TGCGCCAGCAGCCCGGGGACAGAGACCTACGAGCAGTACTTC.

The rearrangement joins TRBV4-3 to TRBJ2-5; D uncertain. The ends were cut back, 6 bases at V and 2 bases at J, with 10 bases in the middle. Germline V gene sequence: CDR1 LGHNA, CDR2 YSLEER. This CDR3 is built from 13 residues. For the CDR3, the DNA is TGCGCCAGCAGTTCTTCTAGACAAGAGACCCAGTACTTC. Encoded protein: CASSSSRQETQYF.

This clonotype was observed a handful of times. This chain joins TRBV10-3 and TRBJ2-5; 9 nucleotides line up with TRBD2. The CDR3 has 14 amino acids. Unmatched junction bases numbered 2, after V lost 6 bases and J lost 0 bases. Germline V CDR1 and CDR2: ENHRY, SYGVKD. DNA for the CDR3: TGTGCCATCAGGACTAGCGGTAACCAAGAGACCCAGTACTTC. This encodes CAIRTSGNQETQYF.

The chain has TRBV6-2 or TRBV6-3 and TRBJ1-5; D unresolved. The germline V gene encodes CDR1 MNHEY and CDR2 SVGEGT. The CDR3 runs 15 residues. V lost 3 bases and J 2 bases, leaving 11 bases between the germline ends. CDR3 DNA sequence: TGTGCCAGCAGTTATGGGTTGGCTGGCAATCAGCCCCAGCATTTT. Amino acid sequence: CASSYGLAGNQPQHF.

The genes are TRBV2 and TRBJ2-7; 9 bases line up with TRBD1. The CDR3 contains 16 residues. J lost 2 bases, V lost 6 bases, and 11 bases had no gene match. Germline V gene sequence: CDR1 SNHLY, CDR2 FYNNEI. CDR3 bases: TGTGCCAGCAGCGCGTTAGGGGGACAGGGCCCCTACGAGCAGTACTTC. Its protein product is CASSALGGQGPYEQYF. The whole variable domain, remainder taken from reference TRBV2 and TRBJ2-7, is EPEVTQTPSHQVTQMGQEVILRCVPISNHLYFYWYRQILGQKVEFLVSFYNNEISEKSEIFDDQFSVERPDGSNFTLKIRSTKLEDSAMYFCASSALGGQGPYEQYFGPGTRLTVT.

The rearrangement uses TRBV2 and TRBJ2-1; 8 nucleotides match TRBD1. The junction had 8 bases not matched to a gene; V was cut back by 1 base and J by 6 bases. The length of the CDR3 is 16 residues. CDR1 and CDR2 from the germline V gene are SNHLY and FYNNEI. Here the CDR3 reads CASSEGTGRDGNEQFF. The CDR3 DNA reads as TGTGCCAGCAGTGAAGGGACAGGGAGAGATGGCAATGAGCAGTTCTTC.

The gene calls are TRBV27 and TRBJ2-2; 9 positions agree with TRBD2. The ends lost 6 bases at V and 6 bases at J; junction bases unmatched: 17. CDR3 length: 18 residues. Germline V gene sequence: CDR1 MNHEY, CDR2 SMNVEV (reference sequence). The CDR3 nucleotides read TGTGCCAGCAGCCGGTCGTTTCTAGCGGGGTACTACGCCGGGGAGCTGTTTTTT. Its translation is CASSRSFLAGYYAGELFF.

The table lists this clonotype with a few counts. The chain carries TRBV12-3 or TRBV12-4 and TRBJ2-1, with TRBD2 identical over 7 bases. This CDR3 is built from 16 residues. V shed 5 bases, J shed 2 bases, and the junction held 9 bases outside the gene matches. The chain's CDR3 is CASSAPSGGAYNEQFF. The CDR3 coding sequence is TGTGCCAGCAGTGCGCCTAGCGGCGGAGCCTACAATGAGCAGTTCTTC.

The V and J genes are TRBV5-6 and TRBJ2-2, with 8 bases lining up with TRBD1. Per the germline V gene, CDR1 is SGHDT and CDR2 is YYEEEE. The CDR3 covers 16 residues. Trimming cost V 1 base and J 4 bases; bases outside gene matches: 6. The CDR3 DNA reads as TGTGCCAGCAGCTTGTTTGCCAGGGGGCGCACCGGGGAGCTGTTTTTT. It yields the protein CASSLFARGRTGELFF.

This clonotype was detected only a few times. The gene calls are TRBV7-8 and TRBJ2-3; 10 nucleotides agree with TRBD2. CDR3 length: 17 amino acids. V was clipped by 1 base and J by 2 bases; unmatched bases: 6. Germline assignment: CDR1 SGHVS and CDR2 FQNEAQ. The DNA of the CDR3 is TGTGCCAGCAGCTTAGTGCCTAGCGGGAGTCCCACAGATACGCAGTATTTT. As protein: CASSLVPSGSPTDTQYF.

This clonotype was seen only a few times. The V and J genes are TRBV4-3 and TRBJ2-3, with a possible D match to TRBD2 (5 bases). Trimming cost V 0 bases and J 6 bases, with 19 bases left between them. Germline CDR1 and CDR2: LGHNA and YSLEER. The CDR3 contains 17 residues. CDR3: CASSQDWGAGPWDTQYF. As DNA, the CDR3 is TGCGCCAGCAGCCAAGATTGGGGTGCGGGCCCGTGGGATACGCAGTATTTT.

Only a few counts were recorded for this clonotype. The V and J genes are TRBV5-1 and TRBJ1-2; possible D gene TRBD1, 5 bases. The CDR3 is 14 residues long. Germline V CDR1 and CDR2: SGHRS, YFSETQ. Trimming removed 0 bases at V and 6 bases at J, with 12 bases between. CDR3 residues: CASSLEGPADGYTF. In DNA form, the CDR3 reads TGCGCCAGCAGCTTGGAGGGACCCGCGGATGGCTACACCTTC.